One and the same sample provided the 6 T cell receptor beta chains below, sequenced in a study of early T cells in non-severe SARS-CoV-2 infection. TCRdb reanalysed the 5' RACE reads using MiXCR and keeps one entry per CDR3 protein. The sample includes just under 65,000 distinct CDR3 sequences, approximately 11% of them seen just once. Specimen: whole blood, collected at baseline. The origin of the receptors is an adult who was a healthcare worker with PCR-confirmed SARS-CoV-2 infection or an uninfected control (not recorded which).

This clonotype was observed at least ten times. CDR3 coding DNA: TGTGCCAGCAGCTTCGACAGGACCACTGAAGCTTTCTTT. Its protein is CASSFDRTTEAFF. The chain joins TRBV7-8 to TRBJ1-1; D possibly corresponds to TRBD1 (6 bases). Trimming took 3 bases from V and 4 from J, leaving 9 bases between them. The CDR3 length is 13 residues. Germline-derived CDR1 and CDR2 are SGHVS and FQNEAQ.

This chain joins TRBV11-3 and TRBJ1-2; the D gene is possibly TRBD1 (5 bases). Germline V gene lookup returns CDR1 SGHNT and CDR2 YENEEA. Deletions cut 5 bases from V and 8 bases from J, with 24 bases between. This CDR3 comprises 16 residues. The CDR3 DNA sequence: TGTGCCAGCAGCCAAGGAGGGACCGGCCTTGGTTACGGCTACACCTTC. It specifies CASSQGGTGLGYGYTF.

The rearrangement joins TRBV24-1 to TRBJ2-5; TRBD1 matches at 8 bases. There are 12 residues in the CDR3. V was clipped by 7 bases and J by 4 bases; unmatched bases: 1. The germline CDR1 and CDR2 sequences are KGHDR and SFDVKD. CDR3 coding DNA: TGTGCCACCAGGACAGGGGTAGAGACCCAGTACTTC. This gives the protein CATRTGVETQYF.

This rearrangement joins TRBV19 to TRBJ2-5; possibly TRBD1 for D (6 bases). V lost 3 bases and J lost 2, with 13 bases in between. This CDR3 comprises 15 residues. Germline V gene lookup returns CDR1 LNHDA and CDR2 SQIVND (reference sequence). Here the CDR3 DNA reads TGTGCCAGTAGTATCCCCGGACAGAGACAAGAGACCCAGTACTTC. Translating it yields CASSIPGQRQETQYF. Full variable domain (rest looked up from reference TRBV19 and TRBJ2-5): DGGITQSPKYLFRKEGQNVTLSCEQNLNHDAMYWYRQDPGQGLRLIYYSQIVNDFQKGDIAEGYSVSREKKESFPLTVTSAQKNPTAFYLCASSIPGQRQETQYFGPGTRLLVL.

In this sample, this clonotype turned up a few times. This chain connects TRBV7-8 to TRBJ2-5, with a possible D match to TRBD1 (5 bases). Trimming stripped 6 bases from V and 2 bases from J, with 13 bases between. CDR1 is SGHVS, CDR2 FQNEAQ, per germline. The CDR3 length is 14 residues. In DNA form, the CDR3 reads TGTGCCAGCAGGGGGCGTTGGTTTCAAGAGACCCAGTACTTC. Its translation is CASRGRWFQETQYF.

This rearrangement joins TRBV12-3 or TRBV12-4 to TRBJ1-6; a possible D gene is TRBD1 (5 bases). The germline V and J ends were trimmed by 3 bases and 8 bases, with 8 bases remaining between them. This CDR3 spans 13 amino acids. The CDR3 loop is CASSLGGDSPLHF. CDR3 nucleotides: TGTGCCAGCAGTTTGGGGGGGGATTCACCCCTCCACTTT.